This T cell receptor beta chain emerged from a study of regulatory T cells in long-lasting Graves disease. As to time point: newly diagnosed GD, antithyroid drugs for less than 3 months. Following extraction of RNA from PBMCs, that RNA was used to make the TCR library. Study outcomes and limitations: Blood alone, not thyroid tissue, was studied.

Construction of the TCR beta libraries employed iRepertoire HTBI primers in conjunction with Arm-PCR of CDR3 regions. Via MiXCR, TCRdb re-called the multiplex PCR reads, giving one row per CDR3 protein. This table holds 300,000 to 400,000 distinct CDR3 sequences, approximately 20% found once. Per the germline V gene, CDR1 is MGHDK and CDR2 is SYGVNS. The CDR3 is 19 amino acids. With 5 bases clipped from V and 3 bases from J, the junction kept 16 bases outside the gene matches. This clonotype came up many times. Antigen specificity is unknown. This clonotype was sampled from a female donor with Graves disease. The sequencing here drew on peripheral blood mononuclear cells (PBMCs), taken at new diagnosis, from a patient treated with antithyroid drugs. The rearrangement uses TRBV25-1 and TRBJ1-4, with 9 nucleotides matching TRBD1. The CDR3 spells CASSPPDGTGTVANEKLFF. The DNA for the CDR3 is TGTGCCAGCAGTCCTCCTGACGGGACAGGGACGGTTGCTAATGAAAAACTGTTTTTT.